Presented here are 7 T cell receptor beta chains from one specimen sequenced in a study of neurological immune-mediated disorders (dated by TCRdb to about 2019). The sample's time point label, in plain terms: longitudinal time-point 2. Library preparation employed 5' RACE. Sequencing was performed on an Illumina HiSeq 2500. The public reads were run again by TCRdb, first through fastp at Q25 and then through MiXCR, and only productive beta chains were kept. Identical CDR3 protein sequences are pooled into one entry, listed with their most common genes and DNA. Present in this sample are under 100,000 distinct CDR3 sequences, around 14% of which were seen just once. The ten largest clones capture 5% of the sample. Material: PBMCs. All receptors derive from a female donor with HTLV-1-associated myelopathy (HAM/TSP).

At least ten counts were recorded for this clonotype. V is TRBV5-1 and J is TRBJ2-7; TRBD1 aligns across 7 bases. The germline CDR1 and CDR2 sequences are SGHRS and YFSETQ. After removal of 6 bases from V and 5 bases from J, the junction contained 11 bases not matched to a gene. The CDR3 consists of 14 residues. Here the CDR3 reads CASIDRARGDEQYF. The CDR3 nucleotides read TGCGCCAGCATCGACAGGGCTCGGGGTGACGAGCAGTACTTC.

This clonotype occurred many times. The gene calls are TRBV28 and TRBJ1-5; unclear D gene. CDR3 length equals 15 residues. CDR1 MDHEN and CDR2 SYDVKM come from the germline V gene. The V gene lost 6 bases and the J gene lost 2 bases, with 14 bases spanning the gap. The CDR3 sequence: CASRFGDSRNQPQHF. For the CDR3, the DNA is TGTGCCAGCAGGTTTGGGGATAGTCGCAATCAGCCCCAGCATTTT.

This clonotype was seen a handful of times. The J gene is TRBJ2-7, the V gene TRBV6-8, with D tentatively TRBD1 or TRBD2 (5 bases each). Deletions cut 6 bases from V and 2 bases from J, with 17 bases between. This CDR3 is 15 amino acids long. Germline-derived CDR1 and CDR2 are MNHGY and SAAAGT. The CDR3 nucleotides read TGTGCCAGCAGGCCTCCGCGAGGGGCTCCCTACGAGCAGTACTTC. Its protein product is CASRPPRGAPYEQYF.

This clonotype was counted at least ten times. The gene calls are TRBV27 and TRBJ2-7; D unresolved. CDR1 is MNHEY and CDR2 is SMNVEV in the germline V gene (reference sequence). Trimming removed 0 bases at V and 0 bases at J, with 6 bases between. There are 14 residues in the CDR3. CDR3 amino acids: CASSLSPGSYEQYF. Written as DNA, the CDR3 is TGTGCCAGCAGTTTATCGCCAGGCTCCTACGAGCAGTACTTC.

This clonotype was counted at least ten times. The J gene is TRBJ2-1, the V gene TRBV28; TRBD2 might be the D (6 bases). The CDR3 spans 13 residues. V was shortened by 3 bases and J by 6 bases, with 9 bases between the two germline ends. The germline V gene encodes CDR1 MDHEN and CDR2 SYDVKM. The CDR3 is CASSFGRGNEQFF. Written as DNA, the CDR3 is TGTGCCAGCAGTTTTGGGCGGGGCAATGAGCAGTTCTTC.

The CDR3 spells CASSLLVGVGRGAGDTQHF. In nucleotides, the CDR3 is TGTGCCAGCAGTCTACTGGTCGGGGTCGGCAGGGGGGCTGGAGATACGCAGCATTTT. The chain has TRBV28 and TRBJ2-3, with 7 bases lining up with TRBD1. The J call may be faulty, since TRBJ1-5 better matches the DNA end. CDR1 and CDR2 from the germline V gene are MDHEN and SYDVKM. The CDR3 spans 19 residues.

Ten or more counts support this clonotype. This chain joins TRBV20-1 and TRBJ2-3, with D possibly called TRBD1 or TRBD2 (5 bases each). Trimming took off 3 bases at V and 1 base at J, with 8 bases between the two ends. CDR1 is DFQATT and CDR2 is SNEGSKA in the germline V gene (reference sequence). This CDR3 comprises 13 residues. The DNA for the CDR3 is TGCAGTGCTAGGGGGACCCGCACAGATACGCAGTATTTT. Translated, it gives CSARGTRTDTQYF.